Described below is a single T cell receptor (beta chain) sequence and its context. The germline V gene encodes CDR1 SNHLY and CDR2 FYNNEI. The CDR3 covers 12 residues. The V end lost 6 bases, the J end lost 1 base, and 5 bases lay between the germline ends. A second about 7 to 11 cycle PCR used barcoded and J-beta primers. TCRdb itself ran the 5' RACE reads through MiXCR, one entry per CDR3 protein. The data contain about 590,000 distinct CDR3 sequences, 25% to 35% of them singletons. This specimen comes from a study of blood T cells in healthy people across ages. V usage is TRBV2 and J usage is TRBJ2-3; D not resolved. The clonotype originates from a woman of 80 years or more in good health. Sequencing was done on a sample of blood. In DNA, the CDR3 is TGTGCCAGCAGCGCATGCACAGATACGCAGTATTTT. This gives the protein CASSACTDTQYF.